One sample yielded the 5 T cell receptor beta chains listed below, sequenced in a study of T cells in Graves' hyperthyroidism and ophthalmopathy. Researchers took RNA transcripts and amplified the TCR beta CDR3 regions from them. The HTBI primer set was used in a first-round RT-PCR of the TCR CDR3. TCRdb passed the multiplex PCR reads through MiXCR, listing each CDR3 protein once. This sample has roughly 170,000 distinct CDR3 sequences, with about 9.4% found just once. Sequencing was carried out using blood. Receptor source: a woman under 30 with Graves' hyperthyroidism that later progressed to Graves' ophthalmopathy.

This rearrangement joins TRBV5-1 to TRBJ2-1; D remains unclear. V was clipped by 0 bases and J by 9 bases, with 16 bases between them. This CDR3 has 15 residues. Germline assignment: CDR1 SGHRS and CDR2 YFSETQ. CDR3 in amino acids: CASSLGLPTDGEQFF. The CDR3 bases are TGCGCCAGCAGCTTGGGTCTACCTACGGACGGTGAGCAGTTCTTC.

This clonotype was counted at least ten times. This rearrangement joins TRBV19 to TRBJ2-5; weak D call: TRBD2 (7 bases). With 3 bases removed from V and 5 bases from J, the gap between germline ends came to 19 bases. The germline CDR1 and CDR2 sequences are LNHDA and SQIVND (reference sequence). The CDR3 consists of 16 residues. The CDR3 spells CASSIGGGGPRETQYF. CDR3 coding DNA: TGTGCCAGTAGTATTGGAGGGGGGGGCCCACGGGAGACCCAGTACTTC.

This clonotype has ten or more counts. The chain combines TRBV28 with TRBJ2-6, with a possible D match to TRBD1 (6 bases). The V gene lost 6 bases and the J gene lost 2 bases, with 11 bases spanning the gap. From germline, CDR1 is MDHEN and CDR2 SYDVKM. This CDR3 is 15 amino acids long. The CDR3 nucleotides read TGTGCCAGCAGCTCCAGGGGCCCTGGGGCCAACGTCCTGACTTTC. Translating it yields CASSSRGPGANVLTF.

This clonotype came up many times. Written as DNA, the CDR3 is TGTGCCAGCAGTGAATATAACTACAGGGGGCGAGGCTACACCTTC. Amino acid sequence: CASSEYNYRGRGYTF. The gene calls are TRBV25-1 and TRBJ1-2, with 9 bases lining up with TRBD1. V shed 0 bases and J 8 bases; nucleotides not matched to a gene: 7. Germline-derived CDR1 and CDR2 are MGHDK and SYGVNS. There are 15 residues in the CDR3.

This clonotype was observed many times. The V gene is TRBV28, the J gene TRBJ1-5; the D is unclear. The V end lost 5 bases, the J end lost 7 bases, and 15 bases lay between the germline ends. Germline V gene lookup returns CDR1 MDHEN and CDR2 SYDVKM. This CDR3 contains 14 residues. Here the CDR3 DNA reads TGTGCCAGCAGTGTCGGTGACCAGAGCCAGCCCCAGCATTTT. Encoded protein: CASSVGDQSQPQHF.